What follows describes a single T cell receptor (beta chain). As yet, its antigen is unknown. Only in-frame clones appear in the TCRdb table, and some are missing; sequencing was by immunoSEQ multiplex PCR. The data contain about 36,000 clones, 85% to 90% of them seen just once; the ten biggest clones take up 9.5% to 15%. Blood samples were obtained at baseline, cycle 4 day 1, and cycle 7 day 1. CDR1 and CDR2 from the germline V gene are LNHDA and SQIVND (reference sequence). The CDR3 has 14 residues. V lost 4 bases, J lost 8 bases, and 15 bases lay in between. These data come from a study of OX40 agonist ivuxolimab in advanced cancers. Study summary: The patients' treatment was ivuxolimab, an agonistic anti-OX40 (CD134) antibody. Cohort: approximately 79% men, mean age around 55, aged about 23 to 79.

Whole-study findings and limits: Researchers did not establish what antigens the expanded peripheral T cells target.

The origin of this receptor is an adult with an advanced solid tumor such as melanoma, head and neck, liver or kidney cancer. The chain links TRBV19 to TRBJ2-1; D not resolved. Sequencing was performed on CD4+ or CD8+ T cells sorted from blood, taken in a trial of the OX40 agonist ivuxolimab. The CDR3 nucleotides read TGTGCCAGTAGTACCCCCCGCAGAGGACATGAGCAGTTCTTC. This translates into CASSTPRRGHEQFF.